This record covers a single TCR beta chain. What it binds is unknown. This specimen comes from a study of blood T cells in healthy people across ages. Notes on the study in general: Diversity estimates drawn from one million T cells were deemed underestimates. Donor CMV status was unknown, possibly confounding expanded clonotype changes. Per million T cells, TCR beta diversity dropped roughly linearly as age increased.

V was shortened by 5 bases and J by 4 bases, with 11 bases between the two germline ends. Germline V gives CDR1 SGHTA, CDR2 FQGNSA. This CDR3 is built from 13 residues. It was with a sample-barcoded 5' primer and a J-beta primer mix that a second PCR of roughly 7 to 12 cycles was run. Each single sample gave us at least 2.5 million CDR3-containing paired-end reads. TCRdb itself ran the 5' RACE reads through MiXCR, one entry per CDR3 protein. The repertoire holds fewer than 1 million distinct CDR3 sequences, with around 45% as singletons. This receptor was identified in a man aged 55 to 69 in good health. The source material was blood. V usage is TRBV7-2 and J usage is TRBJ1-2; D is uncertain. This chain's CDR3 is CASSTYQFYGYTF. The CDR3 DNA follows: TGTGCCAGCAGCACCTACCAGTTCTATGGCTACACCTTC.